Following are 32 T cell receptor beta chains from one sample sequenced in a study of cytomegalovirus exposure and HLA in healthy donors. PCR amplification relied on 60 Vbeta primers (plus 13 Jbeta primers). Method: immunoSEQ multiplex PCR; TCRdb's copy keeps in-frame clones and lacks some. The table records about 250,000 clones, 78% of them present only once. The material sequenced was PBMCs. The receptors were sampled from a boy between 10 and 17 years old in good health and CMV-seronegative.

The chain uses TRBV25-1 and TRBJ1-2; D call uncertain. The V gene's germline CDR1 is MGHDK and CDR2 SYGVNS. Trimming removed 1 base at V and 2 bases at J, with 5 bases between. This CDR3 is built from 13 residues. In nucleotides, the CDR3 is TGTGCCAGCAGTGAATTACAGAACTATGGCTACACCTTC. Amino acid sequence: CASSELQNYGYTF.

The CDR3 nucleotides are TGTGCCAGCAGTGAAGGAGACACCGGGGAGCTGTTTTTT. Protein: CASSEGDTGELFF. The chain carries TRBV6-4 and TRBJ2-2; no reliable D call. In germline, CDR1 is MRHNA, CDR2 SNTAGT. V was clipped by 3 bases and J by 3 bases, with 5 bases between them. The CDR3 contains 13 residues.

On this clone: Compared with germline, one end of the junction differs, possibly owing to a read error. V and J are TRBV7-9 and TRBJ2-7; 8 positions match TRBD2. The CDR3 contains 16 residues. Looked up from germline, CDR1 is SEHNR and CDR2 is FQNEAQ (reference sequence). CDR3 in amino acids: CSSSLVRLAGSYEQYF. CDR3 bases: TGTTCCAGCAGCTTAGTTAGGCTAGCGGGTTCCTACGAGCAGTACTTC.

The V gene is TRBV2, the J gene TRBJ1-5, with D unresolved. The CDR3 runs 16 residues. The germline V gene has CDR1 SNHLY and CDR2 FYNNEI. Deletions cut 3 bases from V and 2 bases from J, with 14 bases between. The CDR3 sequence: CASSDSLVDRNQPQHF. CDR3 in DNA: TGTGCCAGCAGTGATTCACTCGTCGATCGCAATCAGCCCCAGCATTTT.

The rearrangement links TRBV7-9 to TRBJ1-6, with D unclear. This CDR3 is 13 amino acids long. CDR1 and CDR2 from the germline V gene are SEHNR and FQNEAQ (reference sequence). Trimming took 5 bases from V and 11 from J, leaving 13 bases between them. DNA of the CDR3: TGTGCCAGCAGCCTCGAAGGTGGAGCACCCCTCCACTTT. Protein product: CASSLEGGAPLHF.

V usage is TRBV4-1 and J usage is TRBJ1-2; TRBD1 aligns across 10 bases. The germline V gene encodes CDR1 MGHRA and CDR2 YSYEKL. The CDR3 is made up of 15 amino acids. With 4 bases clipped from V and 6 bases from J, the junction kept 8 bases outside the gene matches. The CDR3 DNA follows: TGCGCCAGCAGCCGCGGAGCTGGGACAGGGGATGGCTACACCTTC. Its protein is CASSRGAGTGDGYTF.

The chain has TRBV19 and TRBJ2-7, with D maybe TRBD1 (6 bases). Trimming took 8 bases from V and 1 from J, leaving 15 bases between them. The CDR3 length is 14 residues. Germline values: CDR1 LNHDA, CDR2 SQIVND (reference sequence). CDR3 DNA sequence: TGTGCCAGTTCTAACAGGGTCAGGTCCTACGAGCAGTACTTC. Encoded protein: CASSNRVRSYEQYF. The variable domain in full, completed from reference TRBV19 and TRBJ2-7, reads DGGITQSPKYLFRKEGQNVTLSCEQNLNHDAMYWYRQDPGQGLRLIYYSQIVNDFQKGDIAEGYSVSREKKESFPLTVTSAQKNPTAFYLCASSNRVRSYEQYFGPGTRLTVT.

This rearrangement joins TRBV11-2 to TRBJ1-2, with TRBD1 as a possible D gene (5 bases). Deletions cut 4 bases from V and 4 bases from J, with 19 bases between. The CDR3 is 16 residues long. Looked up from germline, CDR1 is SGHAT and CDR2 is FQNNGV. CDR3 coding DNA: TGTGCCAGCAGCTCGGATGCAGGGTTCTCGAGCTATGGCTACACCTTC. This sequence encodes CASSSDAGFSSYGYTF. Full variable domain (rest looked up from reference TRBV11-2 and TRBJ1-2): EAGVAQSPRYKIIEKRQSVAFWCNPISGHATLYWYQQILGQGPKLLIQFQNNGVVDDSQLPKDRFSAERLKGVDSTLKIQPAKLEDSAVYLCASSSDAGFSSYGYTFGSGTRLTVV.

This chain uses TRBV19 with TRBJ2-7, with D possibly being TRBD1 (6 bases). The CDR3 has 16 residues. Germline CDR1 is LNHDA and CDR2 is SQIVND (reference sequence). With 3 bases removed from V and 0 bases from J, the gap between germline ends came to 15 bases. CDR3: CASSIRAQGSSYEQYF. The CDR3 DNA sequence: TGTGCCAGTAGTATTCGCGCACAGGGTAGCTCCTACGAGCAGTACTTC.

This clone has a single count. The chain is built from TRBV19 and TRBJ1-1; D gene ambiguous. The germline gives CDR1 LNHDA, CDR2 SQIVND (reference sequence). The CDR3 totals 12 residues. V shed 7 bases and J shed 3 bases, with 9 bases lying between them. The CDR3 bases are TGTGCCAGTAAGTTACAAGACACTGAAGCTTTCTTT. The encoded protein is CASKLQDTEAFF.

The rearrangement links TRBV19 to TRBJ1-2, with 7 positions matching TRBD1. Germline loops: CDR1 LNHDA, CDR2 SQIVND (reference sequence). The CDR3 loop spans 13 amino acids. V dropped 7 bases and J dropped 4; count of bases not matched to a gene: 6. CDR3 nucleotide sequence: TGTGCCAGTACCGATACAGGGGCCTATGGCTACACCTTC. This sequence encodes CASTDTGAYGYTF. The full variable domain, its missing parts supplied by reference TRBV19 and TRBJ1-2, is DGGITQSPKYLFRKEGQNVTLSCEQNLNHDAMYWYRQDPGQGLRLIYYSQIVNDFQKGDIAEGYSVSREKKESFPLTVTSAQKNPTAFYLCASTDTGAYGYTFGSGTRLTVV.

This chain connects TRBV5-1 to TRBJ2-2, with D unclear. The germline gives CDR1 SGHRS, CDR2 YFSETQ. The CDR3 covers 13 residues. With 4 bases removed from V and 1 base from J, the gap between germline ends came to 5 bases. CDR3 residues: CASSGRNTGELFF. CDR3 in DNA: TGCGCCAGCAGCGGCAGGAACACCGGGGAGCTGTTTTTT.

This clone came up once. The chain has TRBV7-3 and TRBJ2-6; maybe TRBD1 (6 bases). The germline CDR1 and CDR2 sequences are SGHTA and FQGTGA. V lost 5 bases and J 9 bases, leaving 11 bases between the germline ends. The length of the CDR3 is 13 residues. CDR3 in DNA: TGTGCCAGCAGCACCGAGACAGGCAACGTCCTGACTTTC. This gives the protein CASSTETGNVLTF.

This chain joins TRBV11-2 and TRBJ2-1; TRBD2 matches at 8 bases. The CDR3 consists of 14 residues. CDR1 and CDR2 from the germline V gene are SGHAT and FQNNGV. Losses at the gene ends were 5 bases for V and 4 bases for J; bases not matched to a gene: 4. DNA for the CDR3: TGTGCCAGCAGCCAGCGGGGGTTGTACAATGAGCAGTTCTTC. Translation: CASSQRGLYNEQFF. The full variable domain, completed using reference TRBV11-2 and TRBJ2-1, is EAGVAQSPRYKIIEKRQSVAFWCNPISGHATLYWYQQILGQGPKLLIQFQNNGVVDDSQLPKDRFSAERLKGVDSTLKIQPAKLEDSAVYLCASSQRGLYNEQFFGPGTRLTVL.

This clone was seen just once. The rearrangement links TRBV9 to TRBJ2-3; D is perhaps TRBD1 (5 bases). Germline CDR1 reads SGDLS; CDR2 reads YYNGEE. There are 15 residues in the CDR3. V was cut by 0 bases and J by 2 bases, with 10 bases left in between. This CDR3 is CASSVGRGYTDTQYF. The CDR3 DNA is TGTGCCAGCAGCGTAGGTAGGGGTTACACAGATACGCAGTATTTT.

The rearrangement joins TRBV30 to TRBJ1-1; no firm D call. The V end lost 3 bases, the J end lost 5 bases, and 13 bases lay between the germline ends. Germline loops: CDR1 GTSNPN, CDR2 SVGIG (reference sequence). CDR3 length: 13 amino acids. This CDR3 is CAWSPGMTTEAFF. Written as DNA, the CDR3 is TGTGCCTGGAGCCCCGGAATGACAACTGAAGCTTTCTTT.

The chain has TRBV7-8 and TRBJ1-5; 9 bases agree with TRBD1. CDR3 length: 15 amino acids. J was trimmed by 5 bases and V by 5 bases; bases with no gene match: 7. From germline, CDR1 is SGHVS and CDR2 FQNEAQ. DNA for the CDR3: TGTGCCAGCAGCGCAACCAGGACAGGGGATCAGCCCCAGCATTTT. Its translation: CASSATRTGDQPQHF.

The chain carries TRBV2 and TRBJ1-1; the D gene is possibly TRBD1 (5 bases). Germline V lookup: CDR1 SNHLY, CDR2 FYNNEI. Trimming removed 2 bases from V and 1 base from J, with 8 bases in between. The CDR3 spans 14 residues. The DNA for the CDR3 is TGTGCCAGCAGTGAAACAGGCGCGAACACTGAAGCTTTCTTT. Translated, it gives CASSETGANTEAFF. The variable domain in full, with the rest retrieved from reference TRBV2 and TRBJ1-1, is EPEVTQTPSHQVTQMGQEVILRCVPISNHLYFYWYRQILGQKVEFLVSFYNNEISEKSEIFDDQFSVERPDGSNFTLKIRSTKLEDSAMYFCASSETGANTEAFFGQGTRLTVV.

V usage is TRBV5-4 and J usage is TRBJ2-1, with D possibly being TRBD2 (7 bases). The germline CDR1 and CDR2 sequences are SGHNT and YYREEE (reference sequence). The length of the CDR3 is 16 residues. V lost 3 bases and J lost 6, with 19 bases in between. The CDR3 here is CASSSLGGEFGNEQFF. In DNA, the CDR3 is TGTGCCAGCAGCTCCTTAGGGGGGGAGTTTGGCAATGAGCAGTTCTTC. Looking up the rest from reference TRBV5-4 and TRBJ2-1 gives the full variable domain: ETGVTQSPTHLIKTRGQQVTLRCSSQSGHNTVSWYQQALGQGPQFIFQYYREEENGRGNFPPRFSGLQFPNYSSELNVNALELDDSALYLCASSSLGGEFGNEQFFGPGTRLTVL.

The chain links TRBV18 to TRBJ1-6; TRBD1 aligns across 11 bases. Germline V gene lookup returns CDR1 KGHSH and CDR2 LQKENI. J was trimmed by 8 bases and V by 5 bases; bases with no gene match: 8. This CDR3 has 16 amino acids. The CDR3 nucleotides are TGTGCCAGCTCAACTCCCGGGACAGGGGGAGATTCACCCCTCCACTTT. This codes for CASSTPGTGGDSPLHF.

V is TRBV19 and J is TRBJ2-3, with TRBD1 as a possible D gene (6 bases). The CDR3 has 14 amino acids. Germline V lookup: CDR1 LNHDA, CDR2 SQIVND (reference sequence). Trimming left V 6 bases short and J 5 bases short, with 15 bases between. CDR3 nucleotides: TGTGCCAGTAGGCCCGGACCGACAGGAGATACGCAGTATTTT. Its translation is CASRPGPTGDTQYF.

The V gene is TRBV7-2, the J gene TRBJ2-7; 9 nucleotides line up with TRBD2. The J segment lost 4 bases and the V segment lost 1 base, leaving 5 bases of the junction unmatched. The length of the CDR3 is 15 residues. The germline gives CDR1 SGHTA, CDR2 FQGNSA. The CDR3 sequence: CASSLGSGSTYEQYF. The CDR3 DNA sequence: TGTGCCAGCAGCTTAGGTAGCGGGAGTACTTACGAGCAGTACTTC.

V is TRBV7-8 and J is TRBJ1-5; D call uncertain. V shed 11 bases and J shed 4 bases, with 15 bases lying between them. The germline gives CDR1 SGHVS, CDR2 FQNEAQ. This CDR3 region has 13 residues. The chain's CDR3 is CACRLSGNQPQHF. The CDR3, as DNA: TGTGCCTGCCGACTGTCGGGGAATCAGCCCCAGCATTTT. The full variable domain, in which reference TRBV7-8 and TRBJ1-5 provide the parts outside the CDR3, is GAGVSQSPRYKVAKRGQDVALRCDPISGHVSLFWYQQALGQGPEFLTYFQNEAQLDKSGLPSDRFFAERPEGSVSTLKIQRTQQEDSAVYLCACRLSGNQPQHFGDGTRLSIL.

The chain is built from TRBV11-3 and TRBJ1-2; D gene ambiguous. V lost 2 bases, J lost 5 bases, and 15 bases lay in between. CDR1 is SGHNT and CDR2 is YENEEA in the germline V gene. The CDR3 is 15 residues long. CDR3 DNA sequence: TGTGCCAGCAGCTTAAATACCTTGACTTCTTATGGCTACACCTTC. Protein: CASSLNTLTSYGYTF.

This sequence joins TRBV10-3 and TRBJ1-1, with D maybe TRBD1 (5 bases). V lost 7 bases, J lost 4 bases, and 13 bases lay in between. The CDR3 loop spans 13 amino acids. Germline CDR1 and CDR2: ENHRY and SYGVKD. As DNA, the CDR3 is TGTGCCATCACCGGGGACTGGGGCACTGAAGCTTTCTTT. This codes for CAITGDWGTEAFF.

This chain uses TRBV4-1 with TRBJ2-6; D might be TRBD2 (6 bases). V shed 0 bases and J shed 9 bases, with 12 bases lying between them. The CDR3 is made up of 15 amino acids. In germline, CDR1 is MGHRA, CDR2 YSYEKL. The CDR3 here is CASSQDEEGVNVLTF. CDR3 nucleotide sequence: TGCGCCAGCAGCCAAGATGAGGAGGGAGTCAACGTCCTGACTTTC.

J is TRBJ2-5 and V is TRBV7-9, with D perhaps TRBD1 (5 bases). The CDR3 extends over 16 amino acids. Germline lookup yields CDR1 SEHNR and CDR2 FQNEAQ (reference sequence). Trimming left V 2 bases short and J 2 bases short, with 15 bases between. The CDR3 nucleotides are TGTGCCAGCAGCTTACTCAACAAGAAGGGGCAAGAGACCCAGTACTTC. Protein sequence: CASSLLNKKGQETQYF.

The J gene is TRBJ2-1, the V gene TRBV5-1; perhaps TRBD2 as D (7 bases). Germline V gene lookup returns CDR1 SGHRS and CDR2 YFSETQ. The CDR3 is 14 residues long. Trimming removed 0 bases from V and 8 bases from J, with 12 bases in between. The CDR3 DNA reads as TGCGCCAGCAGCTTGGCAGTAGGGGGGGATGAGCAGTTCTTC. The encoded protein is CASSLAVGGDEQFF.

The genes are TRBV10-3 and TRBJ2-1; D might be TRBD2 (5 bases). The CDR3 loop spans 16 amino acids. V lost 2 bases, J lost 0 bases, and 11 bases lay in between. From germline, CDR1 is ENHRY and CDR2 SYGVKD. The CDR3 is CAISEGGSSSYNEQFF. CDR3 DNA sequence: TGTGCCATCAGTGAGGGCGGGTCGAGCTCCTACAATGAGCAGTTCTTC.

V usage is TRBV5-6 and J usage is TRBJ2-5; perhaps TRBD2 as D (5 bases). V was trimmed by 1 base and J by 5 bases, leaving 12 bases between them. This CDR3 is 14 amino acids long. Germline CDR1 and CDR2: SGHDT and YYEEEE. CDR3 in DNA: TGTGCCAGCAGCTTGTTTGAGGGATTTGAGACCCAGTACTTC. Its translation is CASSLFEGFETQYF.

The CDR3 sequence: CASRSPGAGTGNTIYF. The CDR3 bases are TGTGCCAGCAGGTCGCCCGGTGCGGGGACTGGAAACACCATATATTTT. V is TRBV7-9 and J is TRBJ1-3, with D unresolved. Germline assignment: CDR1 SEHNR and CDR2 FQNEAQ (reference sequence). With 6 bases removed from V and 2 bases from J, the gap between germline ends came to 17 bases. This CDR3 is 16 amino acids long.

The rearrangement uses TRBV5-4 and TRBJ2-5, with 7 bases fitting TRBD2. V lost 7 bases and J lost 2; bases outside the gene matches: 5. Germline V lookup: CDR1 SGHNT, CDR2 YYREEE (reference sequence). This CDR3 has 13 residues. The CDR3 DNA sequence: TGTGCCAGCGGGGGGGGTAGGCAAGAGACCCAGTACTTC. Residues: CASGGGRQETQYF.